This T cell receptor beta chain was identified during a study of siplizumab effects on memory and regulatory T cells. General study points: Roughly 80-97% of proliferating CD4+ or CD8+ clones defied assignment to a naive or memory phenotype. Siplizumab produced a significant reduction in alloreactive sequences that were traceable to unstimulated CD4+ memory cells. A major contribution to the alloresponse seemed to be made by naive T cells, which seemed more diverse than memory cells.

A note on this clone: The target antigen is unknown.

Using immunoSEQ multiplex PCR, the repertoire was profiled, and TCRdb retains in-frame clones only, with some absent. The sample lists 56,000 or so clones, around 97% seen once, with 0.95% to 1.4% in the top ten. Germline V gives CDR1 MDHEN, CDR2 SYDVKM. CDR3 length: 13 residues. The V end lost 8 bases, the J end lost 9 bases, and 17 bases lay between the germline ends. The source is a human donor in good health. The chain is built from TRBV28 and TRBJ2-4, with D maybe TRBD1 (6 bases). Sample: naive CD8+ T cells sorted from blood. The CDR3 DNA reads TGTGCCAGCGCTTGGCCCTCAGGGGCCATTCAGTACTTC. It is translated as CASAWPSGAIQYF.